This T cell receptor beta chain is from a study of beta chain features in type 1 diabetes. In the case of this clone: Its specificity is unknown.

Study-wide findings and caveats: Shorter TCRB CDR3s, moderately but significantly so, marked every one of the four CD4+ subsets in Type 1 diabetes patients.

The isolated RNA, all of it, was reverse transcribed, so expressed TCRB transcripts were what got sequenced. Method: immunoSEQ multiplex PCR; TCRdb's copy keeps in-frame clones and lacks some. The sample has a few hundred thousand clones, 11% seen once. Trimming at V came to 6 bases and at J to 4 bases, leaving 10 bases not matched to a gene. Germline-derived CDR1 and CDR2 are SNHLY and FYNNEI. This CDR3 is built from 15 residues. The chain joins TRBV2 to TRBJ2-5, with 8 bases fitting TRBD2. Input material: naive CD4+ T cells from blood. The receptor's source is a man aged 25 to 40 with type 1 diabetes. Here the CDR3 DNA reads TGTGCCAGCAGAGGAATAGCGGGGTTCGGAGAGACCCAGTACTTC. Translating it yields CASRGIAGFGETQYF. Drawing the rest from reference TRBV2 and TRBJ2-5, the complete variable domain is EPEVTQTPSHQVTQMGQEVILRCVPISNHLYFYWYRQILGQKVEFLVSFYNNEISEKSEIFDDQFSVERPDGSNFTLKIRSTKLEDSAMYFCASRGIAGFGETQYFGPGTRLLVL.